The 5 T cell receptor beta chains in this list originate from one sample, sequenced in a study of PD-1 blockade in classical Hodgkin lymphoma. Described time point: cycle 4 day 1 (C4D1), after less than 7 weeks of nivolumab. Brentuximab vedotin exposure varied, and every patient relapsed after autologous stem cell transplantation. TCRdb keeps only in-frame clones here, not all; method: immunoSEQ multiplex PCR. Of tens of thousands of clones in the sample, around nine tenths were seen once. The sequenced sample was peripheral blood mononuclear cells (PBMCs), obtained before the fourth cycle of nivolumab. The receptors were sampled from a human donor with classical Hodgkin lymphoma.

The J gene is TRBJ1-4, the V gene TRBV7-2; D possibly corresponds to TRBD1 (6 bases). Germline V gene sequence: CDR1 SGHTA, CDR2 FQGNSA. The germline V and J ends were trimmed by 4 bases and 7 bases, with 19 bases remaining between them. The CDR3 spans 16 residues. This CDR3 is CASSSGRGTSGEKLFF. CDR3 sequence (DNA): TGTGCCAGCAGCTCCGGCCGGGGGACATCCGGTGAAAAACTGTTTTTT.

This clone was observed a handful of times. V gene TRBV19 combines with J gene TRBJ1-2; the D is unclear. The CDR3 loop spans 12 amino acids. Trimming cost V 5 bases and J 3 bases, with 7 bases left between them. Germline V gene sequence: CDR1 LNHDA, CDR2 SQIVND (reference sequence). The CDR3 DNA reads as TGTGCCAGTAGTGTGCGGGACTATGGCTACACCTTC. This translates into CASSVRDYGYTF.

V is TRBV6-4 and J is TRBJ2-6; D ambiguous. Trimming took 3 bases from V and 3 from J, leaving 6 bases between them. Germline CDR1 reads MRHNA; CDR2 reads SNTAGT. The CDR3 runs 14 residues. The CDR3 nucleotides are TGTGCCAGCAGTGAGCAGGTTGGGGCCAACGTCCTGACTTTC. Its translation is CASSEQVGANVLTF.

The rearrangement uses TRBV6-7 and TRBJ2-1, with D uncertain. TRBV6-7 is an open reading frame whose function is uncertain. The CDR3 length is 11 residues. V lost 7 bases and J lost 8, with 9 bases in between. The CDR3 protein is CASTPRDEQFF. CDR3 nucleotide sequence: TGTGCCAGCACCCCCCGCGATGAGCAGTTCTTC.

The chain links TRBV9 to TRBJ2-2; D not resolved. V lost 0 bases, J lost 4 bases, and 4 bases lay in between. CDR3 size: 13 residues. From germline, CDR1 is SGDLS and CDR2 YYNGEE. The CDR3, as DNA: TGTGCCAGCAGCGTAGTGCTCACCGGGGAGCTGTTTTTT. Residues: CASSVVLTGELFF.